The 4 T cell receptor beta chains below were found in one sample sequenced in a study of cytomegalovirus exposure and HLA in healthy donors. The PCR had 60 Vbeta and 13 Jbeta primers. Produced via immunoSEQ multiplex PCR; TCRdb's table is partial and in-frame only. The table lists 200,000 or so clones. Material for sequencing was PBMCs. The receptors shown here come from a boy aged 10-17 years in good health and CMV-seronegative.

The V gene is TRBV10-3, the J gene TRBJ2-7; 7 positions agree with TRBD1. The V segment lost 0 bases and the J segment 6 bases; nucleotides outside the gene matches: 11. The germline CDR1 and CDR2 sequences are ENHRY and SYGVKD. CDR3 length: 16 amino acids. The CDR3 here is CAISESAQGLLGEQYF. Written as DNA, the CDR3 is TGTGCCATCAGTGAGTCGGCACAGGGGCTGTTGGGCGAGCAGTACTTC.

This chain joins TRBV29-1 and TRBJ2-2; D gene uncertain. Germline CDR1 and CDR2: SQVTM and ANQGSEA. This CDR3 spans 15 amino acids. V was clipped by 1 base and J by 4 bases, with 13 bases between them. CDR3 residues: CSVEASGGFTGELFF. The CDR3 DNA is TGCAGCGTTGAAGCCTCAGGTGGATTCACCGGGGAGCTGTTTTTT.

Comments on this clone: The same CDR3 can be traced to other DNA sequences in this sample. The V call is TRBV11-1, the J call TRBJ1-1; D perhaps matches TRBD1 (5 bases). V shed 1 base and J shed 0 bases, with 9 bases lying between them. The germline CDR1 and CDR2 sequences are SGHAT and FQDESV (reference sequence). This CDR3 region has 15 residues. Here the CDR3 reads CASSLGGLLNTEAFF. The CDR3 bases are TGTGCCAGCAGCTTAGGGGGCCTTTTGAACACTGAAGCTTTCTTT.

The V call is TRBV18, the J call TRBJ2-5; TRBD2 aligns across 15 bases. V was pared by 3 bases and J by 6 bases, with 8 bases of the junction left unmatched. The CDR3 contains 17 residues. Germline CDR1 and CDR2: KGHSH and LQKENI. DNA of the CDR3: TGTGCCAGCTCACCCGGACTAGCGGGGGGGCCGGGGAAGACCCAGTACTTC. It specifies CASSPGLAGGPGKTQYF.